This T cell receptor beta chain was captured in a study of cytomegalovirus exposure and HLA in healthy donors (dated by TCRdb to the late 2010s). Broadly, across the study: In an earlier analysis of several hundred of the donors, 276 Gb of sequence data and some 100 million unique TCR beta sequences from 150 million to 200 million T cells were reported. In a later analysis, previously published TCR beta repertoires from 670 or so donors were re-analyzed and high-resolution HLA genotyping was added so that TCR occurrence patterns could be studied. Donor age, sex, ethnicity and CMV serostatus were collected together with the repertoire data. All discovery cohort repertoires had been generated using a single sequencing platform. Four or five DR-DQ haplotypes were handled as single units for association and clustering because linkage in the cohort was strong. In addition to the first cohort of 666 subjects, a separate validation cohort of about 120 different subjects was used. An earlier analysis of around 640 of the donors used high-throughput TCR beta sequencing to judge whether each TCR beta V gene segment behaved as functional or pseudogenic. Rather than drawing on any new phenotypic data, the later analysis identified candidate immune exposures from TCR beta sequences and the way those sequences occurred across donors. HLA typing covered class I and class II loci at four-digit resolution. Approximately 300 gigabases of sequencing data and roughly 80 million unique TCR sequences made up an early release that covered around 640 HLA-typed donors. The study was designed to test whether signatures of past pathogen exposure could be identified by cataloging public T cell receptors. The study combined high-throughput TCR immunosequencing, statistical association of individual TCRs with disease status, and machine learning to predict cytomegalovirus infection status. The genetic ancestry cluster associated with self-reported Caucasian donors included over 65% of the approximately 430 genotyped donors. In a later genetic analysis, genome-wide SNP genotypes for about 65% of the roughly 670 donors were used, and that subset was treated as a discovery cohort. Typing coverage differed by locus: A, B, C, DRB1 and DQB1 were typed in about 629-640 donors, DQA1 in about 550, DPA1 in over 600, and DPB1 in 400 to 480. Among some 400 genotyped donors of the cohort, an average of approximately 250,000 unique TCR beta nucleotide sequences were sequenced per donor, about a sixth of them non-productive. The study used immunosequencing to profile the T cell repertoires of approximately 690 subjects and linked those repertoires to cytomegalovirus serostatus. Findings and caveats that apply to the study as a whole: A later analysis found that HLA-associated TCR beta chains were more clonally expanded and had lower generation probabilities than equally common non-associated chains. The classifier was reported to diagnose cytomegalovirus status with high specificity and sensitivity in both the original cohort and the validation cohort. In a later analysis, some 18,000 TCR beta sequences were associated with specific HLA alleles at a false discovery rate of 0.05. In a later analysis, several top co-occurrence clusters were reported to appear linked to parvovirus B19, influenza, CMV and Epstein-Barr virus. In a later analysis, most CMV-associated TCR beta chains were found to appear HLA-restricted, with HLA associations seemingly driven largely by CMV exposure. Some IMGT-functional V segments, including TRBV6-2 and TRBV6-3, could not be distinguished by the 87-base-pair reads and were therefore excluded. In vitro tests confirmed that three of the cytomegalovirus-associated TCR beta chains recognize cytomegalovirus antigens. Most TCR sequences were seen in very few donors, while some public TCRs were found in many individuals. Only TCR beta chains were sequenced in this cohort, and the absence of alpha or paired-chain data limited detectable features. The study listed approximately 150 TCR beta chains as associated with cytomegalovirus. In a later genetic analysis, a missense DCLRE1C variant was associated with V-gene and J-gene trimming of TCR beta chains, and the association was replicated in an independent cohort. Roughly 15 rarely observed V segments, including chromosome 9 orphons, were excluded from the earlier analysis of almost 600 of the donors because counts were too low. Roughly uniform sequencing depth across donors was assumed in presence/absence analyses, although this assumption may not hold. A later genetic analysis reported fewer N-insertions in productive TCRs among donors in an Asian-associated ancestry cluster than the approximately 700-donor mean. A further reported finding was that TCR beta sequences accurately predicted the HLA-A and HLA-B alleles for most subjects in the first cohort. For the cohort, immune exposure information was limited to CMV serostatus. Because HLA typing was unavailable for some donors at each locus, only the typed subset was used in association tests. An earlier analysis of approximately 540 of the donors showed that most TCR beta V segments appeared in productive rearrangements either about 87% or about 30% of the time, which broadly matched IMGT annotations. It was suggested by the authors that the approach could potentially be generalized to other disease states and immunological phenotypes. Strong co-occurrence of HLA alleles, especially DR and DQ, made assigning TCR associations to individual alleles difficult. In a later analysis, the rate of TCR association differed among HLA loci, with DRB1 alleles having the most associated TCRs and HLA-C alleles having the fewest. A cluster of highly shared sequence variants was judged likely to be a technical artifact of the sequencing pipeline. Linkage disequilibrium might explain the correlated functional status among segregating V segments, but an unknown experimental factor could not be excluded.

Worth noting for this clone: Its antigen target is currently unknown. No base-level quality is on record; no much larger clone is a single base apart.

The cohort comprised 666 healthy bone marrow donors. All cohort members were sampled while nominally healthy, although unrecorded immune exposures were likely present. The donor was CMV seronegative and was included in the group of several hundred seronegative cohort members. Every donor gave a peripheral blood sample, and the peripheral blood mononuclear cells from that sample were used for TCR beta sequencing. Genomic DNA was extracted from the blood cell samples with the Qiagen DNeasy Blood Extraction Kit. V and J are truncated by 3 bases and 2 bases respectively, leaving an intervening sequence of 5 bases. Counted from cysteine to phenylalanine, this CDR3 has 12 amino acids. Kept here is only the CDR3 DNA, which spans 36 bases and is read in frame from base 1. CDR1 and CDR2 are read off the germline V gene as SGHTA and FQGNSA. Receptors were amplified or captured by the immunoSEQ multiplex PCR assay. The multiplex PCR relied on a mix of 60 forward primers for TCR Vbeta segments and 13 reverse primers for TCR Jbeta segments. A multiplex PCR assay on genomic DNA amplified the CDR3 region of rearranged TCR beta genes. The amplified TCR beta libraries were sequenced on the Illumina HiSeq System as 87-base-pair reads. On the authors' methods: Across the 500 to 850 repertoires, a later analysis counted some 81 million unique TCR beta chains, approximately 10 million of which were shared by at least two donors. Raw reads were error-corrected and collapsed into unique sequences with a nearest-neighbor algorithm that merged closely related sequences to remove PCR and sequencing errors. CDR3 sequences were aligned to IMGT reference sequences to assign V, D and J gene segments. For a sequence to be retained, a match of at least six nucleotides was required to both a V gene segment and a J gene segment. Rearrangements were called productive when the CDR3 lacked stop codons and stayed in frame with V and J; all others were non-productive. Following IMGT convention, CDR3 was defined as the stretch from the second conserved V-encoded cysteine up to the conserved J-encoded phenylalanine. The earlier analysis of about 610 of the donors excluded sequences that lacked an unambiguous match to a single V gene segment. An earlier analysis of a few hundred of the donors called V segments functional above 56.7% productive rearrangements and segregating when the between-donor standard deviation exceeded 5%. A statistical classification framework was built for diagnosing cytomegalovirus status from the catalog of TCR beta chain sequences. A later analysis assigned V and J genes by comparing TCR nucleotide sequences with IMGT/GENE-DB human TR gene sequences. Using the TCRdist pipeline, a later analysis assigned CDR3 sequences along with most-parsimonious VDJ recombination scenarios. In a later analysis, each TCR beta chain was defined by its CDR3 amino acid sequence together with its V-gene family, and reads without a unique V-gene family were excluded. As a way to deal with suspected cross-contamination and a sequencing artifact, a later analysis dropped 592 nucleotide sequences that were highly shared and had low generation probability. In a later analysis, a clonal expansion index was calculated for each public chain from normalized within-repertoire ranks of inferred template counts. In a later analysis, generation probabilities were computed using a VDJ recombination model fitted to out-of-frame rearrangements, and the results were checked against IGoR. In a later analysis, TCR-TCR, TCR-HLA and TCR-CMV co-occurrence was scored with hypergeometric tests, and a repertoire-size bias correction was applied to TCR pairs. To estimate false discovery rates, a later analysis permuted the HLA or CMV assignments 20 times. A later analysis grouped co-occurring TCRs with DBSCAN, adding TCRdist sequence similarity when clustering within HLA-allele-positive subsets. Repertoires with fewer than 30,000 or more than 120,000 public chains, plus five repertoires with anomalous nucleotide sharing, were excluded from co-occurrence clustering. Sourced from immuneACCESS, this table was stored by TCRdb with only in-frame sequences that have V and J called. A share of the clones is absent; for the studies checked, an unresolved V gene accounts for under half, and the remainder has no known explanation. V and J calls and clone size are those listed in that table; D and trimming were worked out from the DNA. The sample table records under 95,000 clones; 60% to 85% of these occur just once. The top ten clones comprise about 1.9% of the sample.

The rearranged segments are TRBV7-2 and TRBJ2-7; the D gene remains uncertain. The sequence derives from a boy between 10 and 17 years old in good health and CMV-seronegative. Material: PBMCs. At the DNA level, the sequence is TGTGCCAGCAGCTTCGTCCCCTACGAGCAGTACTTC. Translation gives CASSFVPYEQYF.